One and the same sample provided the 2 T cell receptor beta chains below, sequenced in a study of vaccination and CD4 T cells after COVID-19. Their antigens remain unidentified. Oncomine TCR Beta short-read sequencing was applied to DNA from cultured CD4+ T cells. TCRdb redid the calling of the PCR reads with MiXCR, one entry per CDR3 protein. The repertoire holds tens of thousands of distinct CDR3 sequences, with about 31% as singletons. Time point in this sample: late sampling 161 to 241 days after vaccination in three convalescent patients. Noted treatment: approximately nine-day PBMC culture with coronavirus spike peptide pools or control peptides (ViraFEST assay). The sequencing here drew on CD4+ T cells from blood, cultured in vitro, taken about 7 months after SARS-CoV-2 vaccination. The receptors here all came from a human donor who had recovered from COVID-19.

This clonotype was seen just once. This chain links TRBV4-1 with TRBJ1-2, with D possibly matching TRBD1 (5 bases). Germline CDR1 MGHRA, CDR2 YSYEKL. V was clipped by 1 base and J by 3 bases, with 18 bases between them. This CDR3 region has 17 residues. For the CDR3, the DNA is TGCGCCAGCAGCCAAGTTTTGACCCCCGGGACGGACTATGGCTACACCTTC. Translation gives CASSQVLTPGTDYGYTF.

This clonotype was observed a few times. The genes are TRBV20-1 and TRBJ2-7; TRBD2 agrees at 13 bases. J was trimmed by 2 bases and V by 5 bases; bases with no gene match: 0. Germline values: CDR1 DFQATT, CDR2 SNEGSKA (reference sequence). This CDR3 has 13 amino acids. CDR3 region: CSAGTSGTYEQYF. The DNA of the CDR3 is TGCAGTGCTGGGACTAGCGGGACCTACGAGCAGTACTTC.